Each of the 12 T cell receptor beta chains below was sequenced from the same sample in a study of T cells in Graves' hyperthyroidism and ophthalmopathy. RNA transcripts provided the source from which TCR beta CDR3 regions were amplified. Using the HTBI primer set, a first-round RT-PCR was run on the TCR CDR3. TCRdb re-called the multiplex PCR reads with MiXCR, one entry per CDR3 protein. Among 300,000 to 450,000 distinct CDR3 sequences listed, 15% to 20% were seen once. The sequencing input was blood. The receptors derive from a woman between 35 and 50 years old with Graves' ophthalmopathy.

This clonotype was seen many times. This sequence joins TRBV6-1 and TRBJ1-3, with a tentative D call TRBD1 (5 bases). The V gene's germline CDR1 is MNHNS and CDR2 SASEGT. Trimming cost V 6 bases and J 0 bases, with 9 bases left between them. The CDR3 has 14 residues. As DNA, the CDR3 is TGTGCCAGCAGGGGGGGGAGCTCTGGAAACACCATATATTTT. As protein: CASRGGSSGNTIYF.

This clonotype was seen many times. This rearrangement joins TRBV5-1 to TRBJ2-7; TRBD2 is a possible D gene (5 bases). Germline assignment: CDR1 SGHRS and CDR2 YFSETQ. V lost 0 bases and J lost 0, with 16 bases in between. This CDR3 spans 17 amino acids. CDR3 in DNA: TGCGCCAGCAGCTTGGGCTTTGGCAGCGGTAGCTCCTACGAGCAGTACTTC. Amino acid sequence: CASSLGFGSGSSYEQYF.

This clonotype occurred many times. The chain has TRBV7-2 and TRBJ2-2, with a possible D match to TRBD2 (6 bases). The CDR3 totals 15 residues. Germline CDR1 and CDR2: SGHTA and FQGNSA. Trimming took 1 base from V and 6 from J, leaving 12 bases between them. This CDR3 reads CASSLVGSLAGELFF. The CDR3 DNA is TGTGCCAGCAGCTTAGTCGGGAGTTTAGCCGGGGAGCTGTTTTTT.

This clonotype has ten or more counts. The gene calls are TRBV28 and TRBJ2-5; D is uncertain. With 4 bases removed from V and 1 base from J, the gap between germline ends came to 7 bases. The CDR3 spans 13 residues. In germline, CDR1 is MDHEN, CDR2 SYDVKM. DNA of the CDR3: TGTGCCAGCAGTTCCCCCCTCCAAGAGACCCAGTACTTC. Translated: CASSSPLQETQYF.

This clonotype was recorded at least ten times. The chain joins TRBV14 to TRBJ1-1; no clear D gene. The germline gives CDR1 SGHDN, CDR2 FVKESK. The CDR3 length is 16 residues. V lost 1 base to trimming and J lost 5 bases, with 17 bases between them. CDR3 in DNA: TGTGCCAGCAGCCAAGTCCTCTCTTCGAGGGAGACTGAAGCTTTCTTT. Protein sequence: CASSQVLSSRETEAFF. Using reference TRBV14 and TRBJ1-1 for the parts outside the CDR3, the full variable domain is EAGVTQFPSHSVIEKGQTVTLRCDPISGHDNLYWYRRVMGKEIKFLLHFVKESKQDESGMPNNRFLAERTGGTYSTLKVQPAELEDSGVYFCASSQVLSSRETEAFFGQGTRLTVV.

This clonotype was picked up many times. The chain couples TRBV30 to TRBJ2-7, with no clear D. The CDR3 has 13 amino acids. With 2 bases removed from V and 3 bases from J, the gap between germline ends came to 11 bases. Germline V gene data show CDR1 as GTSNPN and CDR2 as SVGIG (reference sequence). The CDR3 sequence is CAWSSVHGYEQYF. CDR3 in DNA: TGTGCCTGGAGTTCGGTACATGGCTACGAGCAGTACTTC.

The chain has TRBV7-2 and TRBJ1-5, with unresolved D. This CDR3 contains 15 residues. Germline V gene sequence: CDR1 SGHTA, CDR2 FQGNSA. Trimming left V 3 bases short and J 1 base short, with 10 bases between. The CDR3 coding sequence is TGTGCCAGCAGCTTGACAAGGGTCAGCAATCAGCCCCAGCATTTT. Translated, it gives CASSLTRVSNQPQHF. The complete variable domain, with remaining parts taken from reference TRBV7-2 and TRBJ1-5, reads GAGVSQSPSNKVTEKGKDVELRCDPISGHTALYWYRQSLGQGLEFLIYFQGNSAPDKSGLPSDRFSAERTGGSVSTLTIQRTQQEDSAVYLCASSLTRVSNQPQHFGDGTRLSIL.

This clonotype was recorded at least ten times. This chain links TRBV11-2 with TRBJ2-5, with D uncertain. V was pared by 1 base and J by 0 bases, with 6 bases between. Germline V gene lookup returns CDR1 SGHAT and CDR2 FQNNGV. The CDR3 spans 14 residues. The CDR3 coding sequence is TGTGCCAGCAGCTTAGTGATCTACCAAGAGACCCAGTACTTC. Encoded protein: CASSLVIYQETQYF.

This clonotype was counted many times. The rearrangement links TRBV2 to TRBJ2-7, with D possibly TRBD1 on 6 matching bases. Per the germline V gene, CDR1 is SNHLY and CDR2 is FYNNEI. This CDR3 spans 13 amino acids. With 4 bases removed from V and 5 bases from J, the gap between germline ends came to 12 bases. The CDR3, as DNA: TGTGCCAGCAGTGCCCAGGGGATGAACGAGCAGTACTTC. Its protein product is CASSAQGMNEQYF.

Many counts were recorded for this clonotype. V and J are TRBV9 and TRBJ2-7, with 12 nucleotides matching TRBD2. CDR1 and CDR2 from the germline V gene are SGDLS and YYNGEE. The CDR3 length is 15 residues. The V segment lost 3 bases and the J segment 2 bases; nucleotides outside the gene matches: 3. CDR3 amino acids: CASSGGLAGTYEQYF. The CDR3 DNA reads TGTGCCAGCAGCGGCGGACTAGCGGGAACCTACGAGCAGTACTTC.

This clonotype was seen ten or more times. V gene TRBV9 combines with J gene TRBJ1-1; the D gene is possibly TRBD1 (6 bases). V was shortened by 3 bases and J by 1 base, with 10 bases between the two germline ends. Per the germline V gene, CDR1 is SGDLS and CDR2 is YYNGEE. This CDR3 has 14 residues. CDR3 residues: CASSATQGNTEAFF. The CDR3 DNA follows: TGTGCCAGCAGCGCCACACAGGGGAACACTGAAGCTTTCTTT.

The table lists this clonotype with many counts. The chain couples TRBV4-1 to TRBJ2-7; 13 bases agree with TRBD2. Unmatched junction bases numbered 3, after V lost 1 base and J lost 6 bases. Germline CDR1 and CDR2: MGHRA and YSYEKL. CDR3 size: 15 residues. For the CDR3, the DNA is TGCGCCAGCAGCCAAGTAACTAGCGGGAGGGGCGAGCAGTACTTC. This translates into CASSQVTSGRGEQYF.